Sequencing of this TCR beta chain was carried out in a study of blood T cell repertoires in COVID-19. Study-wide context: Italy, Spain and the United States were the sources of the convalescent and acute COVID-19 samples.

This clone was observed a handful of times. The protocol was immunoSEQ multiplex PCR, while the TCRdb copy is restricted to in-frame clones and leaves out a portion. This repertoire shows 65,000 to 75,000 clones, 90% found once; its top ten account for 1.3% to 1.5%. Material: peripheral blood. This clonotype was obtained from a man aged 45 to 65 with acute or convalescent COVID-19.

The CDR3 sequence is CASSYGQGQGNSPLHF. For the CDR3, the DNA is TGTGCCAGCAGTTACGGCCAGGGCCAAGGGAATTCACCCCTCCACTTT. The chain uses TRBV6-6 and TRBJ1-6; TRBD1 might be the D (5 bases). The V end lost 2 bases, the J end lost 7 bases, and 15 bases lay between the germline ends. The CDR3 is made up of 16 amino acids. Germline CDR1 reads MNHNY; CDR2 reads SVGAGI (reference sequence).